Each of the 19 T cell receptor beta chains below was sequenced from the same sample in a study of CXCR3-negative and CXCR3-positive naive CD8 T cells. 5' RACE with UMI labels generated the TRB cDNA libraries. TCRdb derives one entry per CDR3 protein from the 5' RACE reads, leaving out DNA. This sample's table has more than 7,000 distinct CDR3 sequences. Sequenced input: naive CXCR3- CD8+ T cells from blood. Subset indicated: CD45RO-CCR7+CD27+CD95- naive CD8+ T cells lacking CXCR3 (TNR3-). The source is a human donor in good health. Some clones in this sample may be carry-over from other donors' samples.

The chain links TRBV29-1 to TRBJ2-3. From germline, CDR1 is SQVTM and CDR2 ANQGSEA. The length of the CDR3 is 12 residues. The CDR3 spells CSVVDYTDTQYF.

Judged by frequency, this clonotype is medium-sized (0.01 to 0.1%). The chain employs TRBV28 and TRBJ2-1; absent DNA, TCRdb's TRBD1 call cannot be checked. Germline V gene sequence: CDR1 MDHEN, CDR2 SYDVKM. This CDR3 is built from 16 residues. The CDR3: CASSFLLWADGSEQFF.

V usage is TRBV5-5 and J usage is TRBJ2-1; TCRdb names TRBD2, which stays unverified in the absence of DNA. The CDR3 length is 17 residues. Germline CDR1 is SGHKS and CDR2 is YYEKEE (reference sequence). CDR3 sequence: CASSLVPGPSSYNEQFF.

The J gene is TRBJ2-1, the V gene TRBV29-1. The length of the CDR3 is 11 residues. The germline V gene has CDR1 SQVTM and CDR2 ANQGSEA. The CDR3 spells CSQLRYNEQFF.

Its frequency marks this clonotype as medium-sized (0.01 to 0.1%). The rearrangement uses TRBV29-1 and TRBJ2-7; TCRdb proposes TRBD1, but this gene call is untestable without DNA. The CDR3 length is 13 residues. Germline V gene sequence: CDR1 SQVTM, CDR2 ANQGSEA. This CDR3 is CSVETGSWYEQYF.

The rearrangement uses TRBV7-2 and TRBJ2-3; the TCRdb D gene call, TRBD1, has no DNA to confirm it. The CDR3 extends over 15 amino acids. Germline V gives CDR1 SGHTA, CDR2 FQGNSA. CDR3 region: CASSLAKRGPDTQYF.

This clonotype shows up as medium-sized (0.01 to 0.1%) by frequency. This rearrangement joins TRBV12-3 or TRBV12-4 to TRBJ2-7. The CDR3 covers 12 residues. CDR3 sequence reads: CASSPSSYEQYF.

The rearrangement links TRBV29-1 to TRBJ1-1; no DNA is available, so the TRBD1 call from TCRdb remains unchecked. Germline V gives CDR1 SQVTM, CDR2 ANQGSEA. The CDR3 runs 15 residues. The chain's CDR3 is CSVVLSSRGDTEAFF.

The V gene is TRBV28, the J gene TRBJ2-5; lacking DNA, the TRBD1 call made by TCRdb goes unchecked. From germline, CDR1 is MDHEN and CDR2 SYDVKM. The CDR3 has 15 residues. CDR3 region: CASSLEQGIMETQYF.

The chain employs TRBV3-1 and TRBJ2-5; TCRdb lists TRBD1, though no DNA is available to test this call. Germline assignment: CDR1 LGHDT and CDR2 YNNKEL (reference sequence). The CDR3 runs to 18 residues. The CDR3 region is CASSHRIRDGNPHETQYF.

The chain is built from TRBV19 and TRBJ2-7; the TCRdb call, TRBD2, lacks DNA for checking. The CDR3 length is 16 residues. Germline V gives CDR1 LNHDA, CDR2 SQIVND (reference sequence). CDR3 residues: CASSIGLAGALYEQYF. The complete variable domain, with remaining parts taken from reference TRBV19 and TRBJ2-7, reads DGGITQSPKYLFRKEGQNVTLSCEQNLNHDAMYWYRQDPGQGLRLIYYSQIVNDFQKGDIAEGYSVSREKKESFPLTVTSAQKNPTAFYLCASSIGLAGALYEQYFGPGTRLTVT.

Judged by frequency, this clonotype is medium-sized (0.01 to 0.1%). J is TRBJ2-7 and V is TRBV5-1; no DNA is available, so the TRBD1 call from TCRdb remains unchecked. The CDR3 has 15 residues. In germline, CDR1 is SGHRS, CDR2 YFSETQ. CDR3: CASSLGTGDTYEQYF.

The J gene is TRBJ1-1, the V gene TRBV29-1; the TCRdb call, TRBD1, lacks DNA for checking. There are 14 residues in the CDR3. Germline V gene lookup returns CDR1 SQVTM and CDR2 ANQGSEA. The CDR3 region is CSVEGQLSPTEAFF.

This clonotype is labeled medium-sized based on frequency. V is TRBV3-1 and J is TRBJ2-2. Per the germline V gene, CDR1 is LGHDT and CDR2 is YNNKEL (reference sequence). CDR3 length: 15 amino acids. The CDR3 is CASSRDYKGPGELFF. The complete variable domain, with remaining parts taken from reference TRBV3-1 and TRBJ2-2, reads DTAVSQTPKYLVTQMGNDKSIKCEQNLGHDTMYWYKQDSKKFLKIMFSYNNKELIINETVPNRFSPKSPDKAHLNLHINSLELGDSAVYFCASSRDYKGPGELFFGEGSRLTVL.

The V gene is TRBV27, the J gene TRBJ2-7; TCRdb returns TRBD1, unconfirmable since there is no DNA. The V gene's germline CDR1 is MNHEY and CDR2 SMNVEV (reference sequence). The CDR3 extends over 16 amino acids. CDR3 sequence reads: CASSLIGQGFPLEQYF.

This chain joins TRBV29-1 and TRBJ2-1; TCRdb's assignment of TRBD2 cannot be checked, as there is no DNA. Per the germline V gene, CDR1 is SQVTM and CDR2 is ANQGSEA. CDR3 size: 13 residues. The CDR3 spells CSVELAGYNEQFF.

This clonotype is identified as medium-sized from frequency. The chain recombines TRBV23-1 with TRBJ2-2. TRBV23-1 is marked as an open reading frame, function uncertain. There are 14 residues in the CDR3. CDR3: CASRGRSCTGELFF.

Considering frequency, this clonotype is medium-sized (0.01 to 0.1%). V and J are TRBV29-1 and TRBJ2-7; absent DNA, TCRdb's TRBD1 call cannot be checked. The CDR3 has 14 amino acids. Germline lookup yields CDR1 SQVTM and CDR2 ANQGSEA. CDR3 residues: CSILSTGYDYEQYF.

The chain employs TRBV7-3 and TRBJ2-2; TCRdb indicates TRBD1, and absent DNA this call remains unverified. The CDR3 spans 13 residues. Germline CDR1 SGHTA, CDR2 FQGTGA. The CDR3 loop is CASSTGVTGELFF.